These 26 T cell receptor beta chains share one sample of origin, sequenced in a study of post-analysis software for immune sequencing data. These receptors' antigens are unknown. Study results and limitations: Patients used about five TRBV segments, including TRBV5-6, TRBV5-1 and TRBV20-1, more often than controls.

The TCR beta cDNA libraries contained unique molecular identifiers. TCRdb re-analysed the PCR reads in MiXCR, keeping a single row per CDR3 protein. There are roughly 580,000 distinct CDR3 sequences in the sample; 40% to 50% occur only once, and around 1.7% lies in the top ten. What was sequenced was blood. These receptors were taken from a girl aged 5 to 17 with multiple sclerosis.

This clonotype was detected only a few times. This chain joins TRBV10-3 and TRBJ1-1; 7 bases are a match to TRBD1. Unmatched junction bases numbered 15, after V lost 6 bases and J lost 8 bases. Germline loops: CDR1 ENHRY, CDR2 SYGVKD. The CDR3 has 15 amino acids. The CDR3 region has the DNA TGTGCCATCAGCCTCTCCGGGACAGCGAGGGGGGAAGCTTTCTTT. It specifies CAISLSGTARGEAFF.

This clonotype was counted a few times. The rearrangement uses TRBV7-2 and TRBJ2-4, with 9 nucleotides matching TRBD2. Judging by the DNA end, TRBJ2-7 fits better; the J call may be wrong. Germline values: CDR1 SGHTA, CDR2 FQGNSA. The CDR3 covers 14 residues. The DNA of the CDR3 is TGTGCCAGCAGCTTACAGCGGGAGGTAGACGAGCAGTACTTC. Translated: CASSLQREVDEQYF.

The V and J genes are TRBV21-1 and TRBJ1-5. TRBV21-1 represents a pseudogene. This CDR3 region has 15 residues. In DNA form, the CDR3 reads TGTGCCAGCAGCAAAGATTGGGGAGGGGTTCAGCCCCAGCATTTT. Translated: CASSKDWGGVQPQHF.

The chain carries TRBV29-1 and TRBJ2-3, with 12 bases identical to TRBD2. The CDR3 runs to 19 residues. From germline, CDR1 is SQVTM and CDR2 ANQGSEA. V dropped 1 base and J dropped 4; count of bases not matched to a gene: 15. CDR3 protein: CSVEGATSGRTLGSDTQYF. The CDR3, as DNA: TGCAGCGTTGAAGGAGCGACTAGCGGGAGAACTTTGGGGTCAGATACGCAGTATTTT.

This clonotype turned up a few times. The chain couples TRBV10-3 to TRBJ2-3; D remains ambiguous. V dropped 11 bases and J dropped 0 bases, with 12 bases sitting between them. The CDR3 is 13 amino acids. Germline V gene sequence: CDR1 ENHRY, CDR2 SYGVKD. The CDR3 region is CAAAWQSTDTQYF. In DNA, the CDR3 is TGTGCCGCTGCCTGGCAGAGCACAGATACGCAGTATTTT.

This clonotype has more than one count but fewer than ten. The CDR3 DNA follows: TGTGCCAGCAGTAACCCCTACCGGGGGCGGGAGAGGATGGAGCAGTACTTC. Translation: CASSNPYRGRERMEQYF. The chain recombines TRBV6-5 with TRBJ2-5; maybe TRBD2 (7 bases). V was clipped by 5 bases and J by 11 bases, with 30 bases between them. Germline CDR1 is MNHEY and CDR2 is SVGAGI. The CDR3 runs to 17 residues.

The chain combines TRBV5-1 with TRBJ1-1; D gene ambiguous. Trimming took off 4 bases at V and 1 base at J, with 14 bases between the two ends. The germline gives CDR1 SGHRS, CDR2 YFSETQ. The CDR3 contains 15 residues. This CDR3 is CASSQRSARNTEAFF. CDR3 bases: TGCGCCAGCAGCCAGAGGTCGGCTAGGAACACTGAAGCTTTCTTT.

The chain carries TRBV5-1 and TRBJ2-4; 8 bases are a match to TRBD2. Per germline, CDR1 SGHRS and CDR2 YFSETQ. There are 18 residues in the CDR3. V lost 3 bases to trimming and J lost 0 bases; unmatched junction nucleotides: 11. DNA of the CDR3: TGCGCCAGCAGCTCGGTGGGTAGCGGGACCCTAGCCAAAAACATTCAGTACTTC. It specifies CASSSVGSGTLAKNIQYF.

This sequence joins TRBV20-1 and TRBJ2-3; TRBD2 is a possible D gene (6 bases). The CDR3 extends over 16 amino acids. Trimming cost V 4 bases and J 1 base, with 18 bases left between them. Per the germline V gene, CDR1 is DFQATT and CDR2 is SNEGSKA (reference sequence). The CDR3 region is CSATPGLGGGTDTQYF. The CDR3 DNA sequence: TGCAGTGCTACTCCTGGGTTAGGAGGGGGCACAGATACGCAGTATTTT.

J is TRBJ2-1 and V is TRBV20-1, with D possibly TRBD2 on 6 matching bases. Germline CDR1 and CDR2: DFQATT and SNEGSKA (reference sequence). V was cut by 7 bases and J by 6 bases, with 16 bases left in between. CDR3 size: 13 residues. CDR3 coding DNA: TGCAGTGTTCGCGGGAATTTGGGCAATGAGCAGTTCTTC. This sequence encodes CSVRGNLGNEQFF.

The rearrangement joins TRBV27 to TRBJ2-7, with 11 bases that match TRBD2. The length of the CDR3 is 15 residues. Germline CDR1 reads MNHEY; CDR2 reads SMNVEV (reference sequence). V lost 7 bases to trimming and J lost 3 bases; unmatched junction nucleotides: 8. CDR3 residues: CASTYHGTSGYEQYF. CDR3 sequence (DNA): TGTGCCAGCACCTATCACGGGACTAGCGGCTACGAGCAGTACTTC.

This clonotype has just a few counts. This sequence joins TRBV5-1 and TRBJ2-4; TRBD1 matches at 8 bases. Germline V lookup: CDR1 SGHRS, CDR2 YFSETQ. This CDR3 comprises 13 residues. V was pared by 3 bases and J by 8 bases, with 4 bases of the junction left unmatched. CDR3 loop: CASSSGTGDIQYF. CDR3 DNA: TGCGCCAGCAGCTCCGGGACAGGTGACATTCAGTACTTC.

The V and J genes are TRBV3-1 and TRBJ1-5, with a tentative D call TRBD1 (6 bases). Germline CDR1 and CDR2: LGHDT and YNNKEL (reference sequence). The CDR3 has 14 residues. V dropped 1 base and J dropped 7 bases, with 11 bases sitting between them. The CDR3 DNA is TGTGCCAGCAGCCAAGTAGGGGGAAGGCAGCCCCAGCATTTT. Residues: CASSQVGGRQPQHF.

The gene calls are TRBV20-1 and TRBJ1-1, with 9 bases identical to TRBD1. Trimming at V came to 6 bases and at J to 3 bases, leaving 11 bases not matched to a gene. Germline CDR1 and CDR2: DFQATT and SNEGSKA (reference sequence). The CDR3 consists of 15 residues. DNA of the CDR3: TGCAGTGCCACACCGGGACAGGGAGGTGACACTGAAGCTTTCTTT. Protein product: CSATPGQGGDTEAFF.

This clonotype has just one count. The chain couples TRBV5-1 to TRBJ2-2; tentatively, D is TRBD1 (5 bases). The V end was cut by 4 bases, the J end by 2 bases, with 12 bases between. Germline V gene data show CDR1 as SGHRS and CDR2 as YFSETQ. The CDR3 sequence is 15 residues long. The CDR3 DNA reads as TGCGCCAGCAGCCCACGGCAGGGTAACACCGGGGAGCTGTTTTTT. Protein sequence: CASSPRQGNTGELFF.

J is TRBJ2-7 and V is TRBV7-6, with D possibly being TRBD1 (6 bases). This CDR3 has 14 residues. Trimming took 4 bases from V and 3 from J, leaving 13 bases between them. Germline V gene data show CDR1 as SGHVS and CDR2 as FNYEAQ. CDR3 sequence: CASSSRTESYEQYF. Written as DNA, the CDR3 is TGTGCCAGCAGCTCCCGGACAGAAAGCTACGAGCAGTACTTC. Supplemented by reference TRBV7-6 and TRBJ2-7, the full variable domain reads GAGVSQSPRYKVTKRGQDVALRCDPISGHVSLYWYRQALGQGPEFLTYFNYEAQQDKSGLPNDRFSAERPEGSISTLTIQRTEQRDSAMYRCASSSRTESYEQYFGPGTRLTVT.

This clonotype was seen once. This chain joins TRBV4-2 and TRBJ2-7, with D possibly TRBD1 on 5 matching bases. The J call may be in error: the DNA end matches TRBJ2-5 better. Germline-derived CDR1 and CDR2 are LGHNA and YNFKEQ. This CDR3 contains 14 residues. CDR3: CASSQGAGKETQYF. CDR3 bases: TGTGCCAGCAGCCAAGGGGCAGGGAAAGAGACCCAGTACTTC.

This clonotype was picked up a small number of times. The rearrangement links TRBV7-2 to TRBJ2-1; 13 bases fit TRBD2. This CDR3 comprises 18 residues. With 2 bases clipped from V and 2 bases from J, the junction kept 6 bases outside the gene matches. Looked up from germline, CDR1 is SGHTA and CDR2 is FQGNSA. The CDR3 sequence: CASSLTSGGVVPYNEQFF. The CDR3 coding sequence is TGTGCCAGCAGCTTAACTAGCGGGGGGGTCGTGCCCTACAATGAGCAGTTCTTC.

This chain connects TRBV12-3 or TRBV12-4 to TRBJ1-2, with D hard to call. The V end was cut by 3 bases, the J end by 0 bases, with 14 bases between. This CDR3 is built from 16 residues. CDR3 sequence: CASSFGSIRANYGYTF. The CDR3 DNA follows: TGTGCCAGCAGTTTCGGGTCAATAAGAGCTAACTATGGCTACACCTTC.

V gene TRBV6-5 combines with J gene TRBJ2-5; 8 nucleotides line up with TRBD1. This CDR3 has 17 amino acids. V lost 2 bases, J lost 0 bases, and 8 bases stayed unmatched. CDR1 and CDR2 from the germline V gene are MNHEY and SVGAGI. The CDR3: CASSYRRTGLYQETQYF. CDR3 nucleotide sequence: TGTGCCAGCAGTTACCGAAGGACAGGGTTGTACCAAGAGACCCAGTACTTC.

The V call is TRBV6-2 or TRBV6-3, the J call TRBJ1-4, with D unclear. The germline gives CDR1 MNHEY, CDR2 SVGEGT. This CDR3 has 15 residues. V shed 4 bases and J shed 10 bases, with 19 bases lying between them. In nucleotides, the CDR3 is TGTGCCAGCAGTTCCACGGCGAGGGAAATTAGAAAACTGTTTTTT. Protein: CASSSTAREIRKLFF.

This chain links TRBV27 with TRBJ2-5, with D perhaps assigned TRBD1 or TRBD2 (5 bases each). V was pared by 2 bases and J by 5 bases, with 15 bases between. CDR1 is MNHEY and CDR2 is SMNVEV in the germline V gene (reference sequence). This CDR3 contains 15 residues. The CDR3 is CASSLGPGRGETQYF. CDR3 bases: TGTGCCAGCAGTTTAGGGCCAGGGCGAGGGGAGACCCAGTACTTC.

This clonotype was seen many times. The chain is built from TRBV5-6 and TRBJ1-2; 7 nucleotides agree with TRBD1. V was clipped by 6 bases and J by 5 bases; unmatched bases: 13. From germline, CDR1 is SGHDT and CDR2 YYEEEE. This CDR3 is built from 15 residues. CDR3 nucleotides: TGTGCCAGCAATGAAGGGACAGAAGTTCTATATGGCTACACCTTC. This sequence encodes CASNEGTEVLYGYTF.

The CDR3 nucleotides read TGTGCCAGCAGTTACGCAGGGGACGAGCAGTACTTC. Translated, it gives CASSYAGDEQYF. The chain is built from TRBV6-6 and TRBJ2-5, with D possibly matching TRBD1 (6 bases). Matching the DNA end better, TRBJ2-7 makes the J call doubtful. The CDR3 consists of 12 residues. Germline CDR1 MNHNY, CDR2 SVGAGI (reference sequence).

With respect to this clonotype: A read error may account for a junction end that differs from germline. The chain recombines TRBV6-1 with TRBJ1-4, with D maybe TRBD1 (6 bases). Germline-derived CDR1 and CDR2 are MNHNS and SASEGT. The CDR3 extends over 15 amino acids. This chain's CDR3 is CASSLRTESNEKLFF. The DNA for the CDR3 is TGTGCCAGCAGCTTAAGGACAGAATCTAATGAAAAGCTGTTTTTT.

This clonotype was observed a handful of times. V is TRBV6-2 or TRBV6-3 and J is TRBJ2-3; 12 bases agree with TRBD2. After removal of 5 bases from V and 3 bases from J, the junction contained 12 bases not matched to a gene. CDR1 and CDR2 (germline): MNHEY, SVGEGT. The CDR3 has 18 amino acids. The CDR3 nucleotides read TGTGCCAGCAGTGGAACTAGCGGGAGGACCAGCAGGACAGATACGCAGTATTTT. This codes for CASSGTSGRTSRTDTQYF.